This passage covers 14 T cell receptor beta chains from one sample sequenced in a study of blood T cell repertoires in COVID-19 (dated by TCRdb to 2020 to 2022). The library was prepared using the immunoSEQ multiplex PCR assay. What TCRdb holds here is the immuneACCESS table cut down to in-frame rearrangements. Part of the clones is not present; checked against another copy, under half of the missing clones reflect an unresolved V gene, and the others are unexplained. The sample profile shows 400,000 to 500,000 clones; approximately 91% of them were found once. Clones ranked in the top ten supply 1.4% to 1.5% of the sample. The sample was PBMCs or T cells enriched from blood (not recorded which). These receptors all come from a woman between 18 and 29 years old who had been exposed to COVID-19.

The rearrangement links TRBV2 to TRBJ1-1; no reliable D call. The germline V gene encodes CDR1 SNHLY and CDR2 FYNNEI. Trimming left V 8 bases short and J 5 bases short, with 9 bases between. This CDR3 has 11 amino acids. In nucleotides, the CDR3 is TGTGCCAGCCTCCAGACAACTGAAGCTTTCTTT. It encodes CASLQTTEAFF. The variable domain in full, with the rest retrieved from reference TRBV2 and TRBJ1-1, is EPEVTQTPSHQVTQMGQEVILRCVPISNHLYFYWYRQILGQKVEFLVSFYNNEISEKSEIFDDQFSVERPDGSNFTLKIRSTKLEDSAMYFCASLQTTEAFFGQGTRLTVV.

This clone was seen a few times. The chain couples TRBV7-3 to TRBJ1-1, with D unclear. The CDR3 totals 13 residues. Germline V gene data show CDR1 as SGHTA and CDR2 as FQGTGA. Trimming pared 6 bases from V and 1 base from J, leaving 9 bases between. CDR3 nucleotides: TGTGCCAGCAGTCAGCTAGGGAACACTGAAGCTTTCTTT. It encodes CASSQLGNTEAFF.

The chain employs TRBV19 and TRBJ1-1; D is unresolved. V gave up 7 bases and J gave up 3 bases, with 9 bases separating them. The CDR3 contains 12 residues. CDR1 LNHDA and CDR2 SQIVND come from the germline V gene (reference sequence). CDR3 amino acids: CASKVGDTEAFF. The CDR3 nucleotides read TGTGCCAGTAAGGTCGGGGACACTGAAGCTTTCTTT.

The V and J genes are TRBV27 and TRBJ2-5; 14 nucleotides line up with TRBD2. This CDR3 region has 17 residues. The V segment lost 5 bases and the J segment 2 bases; nucleotides outside the gene matches: 7. CDR1 is MNHEY and CDR2 is SMNVEV in the germline V gene (reference sequence). The CDR3, as DNA: TGTGCCAGCAGTCGACTAGCGGGAGGGCCAGGTCAAGAGACCCAGTACTTC. It encodes CASSRLAGGPGQETQYF.

The rearrangement links TRBV5-8 to TRBJ1-2; 9 bases match TRBD1. The CDR3 is 13 residues long. CDR1 SGHTS and CDR2 YDEGEE come from the germline V gene. With V trimmed by 3 bases and J by 4 bases, 1 base remained unmatched. The chain's CDR3 is CASSSDRGYGYTF. The CDR3, as DNA: TGTGCCAGCAGCTCGGACAGGGGCTATGGCTACACCTTC.

This clone was observed a single time. The chain employs TRBV10-1 and TRBJ1-6; D is undetermined. V was cut by 4 bases and J by 2 bases, with 3 bases left in between. The CDR3 length is 13 residues. Germline V gene lookup returns CDR1 WNHNN and CDR2 SYGVQD (reference sequence). The CDR3 DNA is TGCGCCAGCAGTGCCACCTATAATTCACCCCTCCACTTT. This sequence encodes CASSATYNSPLHF.

This rearrangement joins TRBV4-2 to TRBJ2-7; 7 bases are a match to TRBD2. Looked up from germline, CDR1 is LGHNA and CDR2 is YNFKEQ. The length of the CDR3 is 16 residues. J lost 2 bases, V lost 1 base, and 8 bases had no gene match. This chain's CDR3 is CASSQGAAGTPYEQYF. CDR3 coding DNA: TGTGCCAGCAGCCAAGGGGCAGCGGGGACCCCCTACGAGCAGTACTTC.

This chain uses TRBV7-9 with TRBJ2-5, with TRBD2 identical over 8 bases. Germline CDR1 and CDR2: SEHNR and FQNEAQ (reference sequence). V lost 0 bases, J lost 2 bases, and 8 bases stayed unmatched. This CDR3 region has 17 residues. The DNA of the CDR3 is TGTGCCAGCAGCTTAGCACAGCGGGGGAACCAACAAGAGACCCAGTACTTC. Translation: CASSLAQRGNQQETQYF. Together with reference TRBV7-9 and TRBJ2-5, the CDR3 gives the full variable domain: DTGVSQNPRHKITKRGQNVTFRCDPISEHNRLYWYRQTLGQGPEFLTYFQNEAQLEKSRLLSDRFSAERPKGSFSTLEIQRTEQGDSAMYLCASSLAQRGNQQETQYFGPGTRLLVL.

The chain combines TRBV2 with TRBJ2-7; a weak D match, TRBD2 (6 bases). The CDR3 runs 14 residues. V was shortened by 2 bases and J by 6 bases, with 14 bases between the two germline ends. CDR1 and CDR2 (germline): SNHLY, FYNNEI. CDR3 DNA: TGTGCCAGCAGTGAAATACTAGCCTCTGCCGAGCAGTACTTC. It is translated as CASSEILASAEQYF.

The gene calls are TRBV24-1 and TRBJ2-1, with D possibly being TRBD2 (7 bases). Germline loops: CDR1 KGHDR, CDR2 SFDVKD. Trimming removed 9 bases at V and 7 bases at J, with 21 bases between. This CDR3 contains 15 residues. The CDR3 region is CATQERGGVRNEQFF. CDR3 DNA: TGTGCCACCCAAGAAAGGGGGGGCGTCAGAAATGAGCAGTTCTTC.

This clone was detected only once. The V and J genes are TRBV18 and TRBJ1-1, with a tentative D call TRBD1 (6 bases). Trimming took off 3 bases at V and 2 bases at J, with 10 bases between the two ends. The CDR3 has 14 amino acids. The germline CDR1 and CDR2 sequences are KGHSH and LQKENI. As DNA, the CDR3 is TGTGCCAGCTCACCGGCTGGGGGCAACACTGAAGCTTTCTTT. Its protein is CASSPAGGNTEAFF.

The rearrangement links TRBV7-2 to TRBJ1-2; 8 bases agree with TRBD1. Germline values: CDR1 SGHTA, CDR2 FQGNSA. The CDR3 is 18 residues long. The V segment lost 4 bases and the J segment 4 bases; nucleotides outside the gene matches: 17. In DNA form, the CDR3 reads TGTGCCAGCAGCTCGCGTACGGGACAGGAAGACAATCCCTATGGCTACACCTTC. Translation: CASSSRTGQEDNPYGYTF.

J is TRBJ2-3 and V is TRBV13; 10 bases are a match to TRBD2. CDR3 size: 16 residues. Germline CDR1 and CDR2: PRHDT and FYEKMQ (reference sequence). V lost 3 bases and J lost 4; bases outside the gene matches: 7. The CDR3 DNA reads TGTGCCAGCAGCTTCCGAGCGGGAGGGCCCTCAGATACGCAGTATTTT. Its translation is CASSFRAGGPSDTQYF. Variable domain in full (rest from reference TRBV13 and TRBJ2-3): AAGVIQSPRHLIKEKRETATLKCYPIPRHDTVYWYQQGPGQDPQFLISFYEKMQSDKGSIPDRFSAQQFSDYHSELNMSSLELGDSALYFCASSFRAGGPSDTQYFGPGTRLTVL.

CDR3 coding DNA: TGTGCCAGCAGCGCTAGCGGGGTTGACTCCTACGAGCAGTACTTC. Amino acid sequence: CASSASGVDSYEQYF. The chain employs TRBV27 and TRBJ2-7; 9 bases match TRBD2. Germline values: CDR1 MNHEY, CDR2 SMNVEV (reference sequence). After removal of 6 bases from V and 0 bases from J, the junction contained 6 bases not matched to a gene. This CDR3 has 15 residues.